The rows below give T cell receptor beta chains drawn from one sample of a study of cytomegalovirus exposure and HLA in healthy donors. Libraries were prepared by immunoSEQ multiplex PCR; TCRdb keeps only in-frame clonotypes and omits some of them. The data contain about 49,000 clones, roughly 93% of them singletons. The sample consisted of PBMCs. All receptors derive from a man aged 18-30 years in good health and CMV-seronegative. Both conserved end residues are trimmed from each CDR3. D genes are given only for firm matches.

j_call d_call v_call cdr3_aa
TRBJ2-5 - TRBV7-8 ASSLNRRETQY
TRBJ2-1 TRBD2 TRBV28 ASSLAGVNEQF
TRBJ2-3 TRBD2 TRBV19 ASSKPGLAEKSTDTQY
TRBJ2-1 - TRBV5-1 ASSLPPRLSPSYNEQF
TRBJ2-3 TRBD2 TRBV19 ASSPFLAGQITDTQY
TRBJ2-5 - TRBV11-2 ASSLGLRGTAGETQY
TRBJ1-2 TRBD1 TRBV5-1 ASRENRGNGYT
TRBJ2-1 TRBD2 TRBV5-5 ASSPGGWREINYNEQF
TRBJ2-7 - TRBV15 ATSRESGAVSEQY
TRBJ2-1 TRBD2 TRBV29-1 SVAGVGGDYNEQF
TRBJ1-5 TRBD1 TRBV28 ASSSQRQGGGNQPQH
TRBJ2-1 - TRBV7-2 ASSLMRDNEQF
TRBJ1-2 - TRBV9 ASSVVSGFGYT